These 24 T cell receptor beta chains came from one sample sequenced in a study of blood T cell repertoires in COVID-19. The data were produced by immunoSEQ multiplex PCR, yet TCRdb's version contains in-frame clones alone and is incomplete. This table has around 200,000 clones, less than 90% appearing once. The sequencing sample was made of peripheral blood. The receptor source for this set is a woman aged 60-70 years with COVID-19, enrolled during active disease.

This chain links TRBV19 with TRBJ1-6; D might be TRBD1 (5 bases). The CDR3 contains 14 residues. The V end lost 9 bases, the J end lost 5 bases, and 14 bases lay between the germline ends. Germline assignment: CDR1 LNHDA and CDR2 SQIVND (reference sequence). The CDR3 sequence is CASKQARDNSPLHF. The CDR3 DNA sequence: TGTGCCAGCAAACAGGCAAGGGATAATTCACCCCTCCACTTT.

J is TRBJ2-1 and V is TRBV5-1; possible D gene TRBD1, 5 bases. The V gene lost 4 bases and the J gene lost 10 bases, with 18 bases spanning the gap. The CDR3 extends over 14 amino acids. CDR1 and CDR2 (germline): SGHRS, YFSETQ. CDR3 in DNA: TGCGCCAGCAGCCTTGGGGTCGGTAGACAGGAGCAGTTCTTC. Translated, it gives CASSLGVGRQEQFF.

In nucleotides, the CDR3 is TGCAGCGTGGCGACAGGATCTGGGGCCAACGTCCTGACTTTC. The encoded protein is CSVATGSGANVLTF. This chain connects TRBV29-1 to TRBJ2-6; D possibly corresponds to TRBD1 (6 bases). CDR3 length equals 14 residues. In germline, CDR1 is SQVTM, CDR2 ANQGSEA. V was shortened by 6 bases and J by 1 base, with 10 bases between the two germline ends.

The rearrangement links TRBV15 to TRBJ2-2; 10 bases are shared with TRBD1. V trimming: 6 bases; J trimming: 2 bases; junction bases outside the gene matches: 6. Germline V gives CDR1 LNHNV, CDR2 YYDKDF (reference sequence). This CDR3 has 16 amino acids. The CDR3 is CATRRQGAGNTGELFF. For the CDR3, the DNA is TGTGCCACCAGGAGACAGGGGGCAGGTAACACCGGGGAGCTGTTTTTT.

This chain connects TRBV19 to TRBJ2-7; no reliable D call. Germline lookup yields CDR1 LNHDA and CDR2 SQIVND (reference sequence). This CDR3 region has 14 residues. V gave up 3 bases and J gave up 4 bases, with 13 bases separating them. CDR3 sequence (DNA): TGTGCCAGTAGTATCCGGTCGGCAGGTTACGAGCAGTACTTC. Protein: CASSIRSAGYEQYF.

This clone has a handful of counts. This chain joins TRBV7-2 and TRBJ2-5, with 8 positions matching TRBD1. Germline CDR1 is SGHTA and CDR2 is FQGNSA. V gave up 5 bases and J gave up 2 bases; unmatched junction bases: 4. The CDR3 consists of 14 residues. The CDR3: CASSLWTGQETQYF. CDR3 DNA: TGTGCCAGCAGCCTCTGGACAGGGCAAGAGACCCAGTACTTC.

The chain recombines TRBV12-5 with TRBJ1-1, with D perhaps matching TRBD1 (5 bases). The CDR3 contains 14 residues. V was shortened by 1 base and J by 5 bases, with 11 bases between the two germline ends. CDR1 LGHNT and CDR2 FRNRAP come from the germline V gene. The CDR3 sequence is CASGLDGGRTEAFF. CDR3 sequence (DNA): TGTGCTAGTGGTTTGGACGGGGGGAGGACTGAAGCTTTCTTT.

The chain combines TRBV7-8 with TRBJ1-2, with 9 positions matching TRBD1. The length of the CDR3 is 17 residues. The germline gives CDR1 SGHVS, CDR2 FQNEAQ. Losses at the gene ends were 4 bases for V and 2 bases for J; bases not matched to a gene: 11. Here the CDR3 DNA reads TGTGCCAGCAGCTCAACCCATCTGGGACAGGGAAACTATGGCTACACCTTC. It is translated as CASSSTHLGQGNYGYTF.

The CDR3 nucleotides read TGTGCCAGCAGTTATCGGGATCACCCCCGGGGCTACACCTTC. This gives the protein CASSYRDHPRGYTF. The rearrangement links TRBV6-6 to TRBJ1-2; no clear D gene. V gave up 3 bases and J gave up 8 bases, with 16 bases separating them. Germline lookup yields CDR1 MNHNY and CDR2 SVGAGI (reference sequence). The CDR3 covers 14 residues.

The V call is TRBV4-2, the J call TRBJ2-2; 9 nucleotides match TRBD1. V was pared by 3 bases and J by 4 bases, with 3 bases of the junction left unmatched. From germline, CDR1 is LGHNA and CDR2 YNFKEQ. This CDR3 has 15 residues. The CDR3 nucleotides read TGTGCCAGCAGCCACGGGACAGGGTTCACCGGGGAGCTGTTTTTT. Protein product: CASSHGTGFTGELFF.

The chain combines TRBV28 with TRBJ1-3; D is uncertain. V gave up 5 bases and J gave up 0 bases, with 2 bases separating them. The germline CDR1 and CDR2 sequences are MDHEN and SYDVKM. The CDR3 runs 12 residues. The CDR3 is CASSRSGNTIYF. The CDR3, as DNA: TGTGCCAGCAGTCGCTCTGGAAACACCATATATTTT.

The chain is built from TRBV12-5 and TRBJ2-5, with D maybe TRBD2 (6 bases). With 7 bases removed from V and 2 bases from J, the gap between germline ends came to 14 bases. Germline CDR1 is LGHNT and CDR2 is FRNRAP. The length of the CDR3 is 14 residues. The DNA of the CDR3 is TGTGCTAGTGACTTGGGGACTTTTCAAGAGACCCAGTACTTC. Protein product: CASDLGTFQETQYF. Combining the CDR3 with reference TRBV12-5 and TRBJ2-5 gives the whole variable domain DARVTQTPRHKVTEMGQEVTMRCQPILGHNTVFWYRQTMMQGLELLAYFRNRAPLDDSGMPKDRFSAEMPDATLATLKIQPSEPRDSAVYFCASDLGTFQETQYFGPGTRLLVL.

This chain joins TRBV6-6 and TRBJ2-1, with 9 bases lining up with TRBD2. Trimming took 6 bases from V and 5 from J; bases not matched to a gene: 8. The CDR3 consists of 15 residues. From germline, CDR1 is MNHNY and CDR2 SVGAGI (reference sequence). The CDR3 is CASRDRLADDNEQFF. The CDR3 bases are TGTGCCAGCAGAGACCGACTAGCGGATGACAATGAGCAGTTCTTC.

This chain connects TRBV9 to TRBJ1-2, with a possible D match to TRBD1 (5 bases). The CDR3 consists of 12 residues. Germline CDR1 is SGDLS and CDR2 is YYNGEE. V was shortened by 0 bases and J by 6 bases, with 6 bases between the two germline ends. Written as DNA, the CDR3 is TGTGCCAGCAGCGTAGTGACAGATGGCTACACCTTC. As protein: CASSVVTDGYTF.

The chain uses TRBV5-1 and TRBJ2-2; tentatively, D is TRBD2 (5 bases). The germline gives CDR1 SGHRS, CDR2 YFSETQ. The CDR3 is 13 amino acids. V was trimmed by 1 base and J by 6 bases, leaving 7 bases between them. CDR3 sequence: CASSLKEAGELFF. CDR3 nucleotide sequence: TGCGCCAGCAGCTTGAAGGAGGCCGGGGAGCTGTTTTTT.

The chain couples TRBV30 to TRBJ1-5; possibly TRBD1 for D (5 bases). The CDR3 spans 13 residues. The germline V gene encodes CDR1 GTSNPN and CDR2 SVGIG (reference sequence). V was shortened by 0 bases and J by 6 bases, with 9 bases between the two germline ends. CDR3 amino acids: CAWSVDSLQPQHF. In DNA, the CDR3 is TGTGCCTGGAGTGTTGACAGCCTTCAGCCCCAGCATTTT.

The chain joins TRBV4-2 to TRBJ2-7; the D is unclear. CDR3 length: 14 amino acids. The V end was cut by 0 bases, the J end by 4 bases, with 10 bases between. Germline CDR1 is LGHNA and CDR2 is YNFKEQ. Here the CDR3 DNA reads TGTGCCAGCAGCCAAGAAAGAAGGAGATACGAGCAGTACTTC. Its translation: CASSQERRRYEQYF.

The chain is built from TRBV9 and TRBJ2-1; the D gene is possibly TRBD1 (6 bases). This CDR3 is built from 18 residues. The V end lost 4 bases, the J end lost 4 bases, and 24 bases lay between the germline ends. Germline lookup yields CDR1 SGDLS and CDR2 YYNGEE. CDR3 in amino acids: CASSQLGQNFFGYNEQFF. The DNA for the CDR3 is TGTGCCAGCAGCCAACTCGGACAGAACTTCTTCGGTTACAATGAGCAGTTCTTC. Drawing the rest from reference TRBV9 and TRBJ2-1, the complete variable domain is DSGVTQTPKHLITATGQRVTLRCSPRSGDLSVYWYQQSLDQGLQFLIQYYNGEERAKGNILERFSAQQFPDLHSELNLSSLELGDSALYFCASSQLGQNFFGYNEQFFGPGTRLTVL.

This chain links TRBV19 with TRBJ1-3; 8 nucleotides agree with TRBD1. Germline lookup yields CDR1 LNHDA and CDR2 SQIVND (reference sequence). The V gene end was trimmed by 3 bases and the J gene end by 4 bases; junction bases not matched to a gene: 5. The CDR3 length is 15 residues. CDR3 region: CASSIQTGVGNTIYF. DNA for the CDR3: TGTGCCAGTAGTATCCAGACAGGGGTCGGAAACACCATATATTTT. Complete variable domain (other parts from reference TRBV19 and TRBJ1-3): DGGITQSPKYLFRKEGQNVTLSCEQNLNHDAMYWYRQDPGQGLRLIYYSQIVNDFQKGDIAEGYSVSREKKESFPLTVTSAQKNPTAFYLCASSIQTGVGNTIYFGEGSWLTVV.

The chain is built from TRBV7-8 and TRBJ2-1; no definite D call. V lost 5 bases to trimming and J lost 6 bases, with 11 bases between them. The CDR3 runs 13 residues. The germline CDR1 and CDR2 sequences are SGHVS and FQNEAQ. The CDR3 bases are TGTGCCAGCAGCCTAGTCCCGGGCAATGAGCAGTTCTTC. This sequence encodes CASSLVPGNEQFF.

This chain links TRBV7-8 with TRBJ2-7, with a weak D call TRBD2 (5 bases). With 4 bases removed from V and 5 bases from J, the gap between germline ends came to 15 bases. The CDR3 consists of 14 residues. From germline, CDR1 is SGHVS and CDR2 FQNEAQ. CDR3 in amino acids: CASSSTRRVHEQYF. The CDR3 coding sequence is TGTGCCAGCAGCTCCACCAGGCGGGTCCACGAGCAGTACTTC. Full variable domain (remainder filled in from reference TRBV7-8 and TRBJ2-7): GAGVSQSPRYKVAKRGQDVALRCDPISGHVSLFWYQQALGQGPEFLTYFQNEAQLDKSGLPSDRFFAERPEGSVSTLKIQRTQQEDSAVYLCASSSTRRVHEQYFGPGTRLTVT.

The gene calls are TRBV7-3 and TRBJ2-3; a weak D match, TRBD2 (6 bases). Deletions cut 1 base from V and 0 bases from J, with 23 bases between. The CDR3 runs 20 residues. CDR1 SGHTA and CDR2 FQGTGA come from the germline V gene. The chain's CDR3 is CASSLKVGSQVSSSTDTQYF. For the CDR3, the DNA is TGTGCCAGCAGCTTAAAGGTCGGGAGTCAGGTCTCATCTAGCACAGATACGCAGTATTTT. The whole variable domain, filled in from reference TRBV7-3 and TRBJ2-3, reads GAGVSQTPSNKVTEKGKYVELRCDPISGHTALYWYRQSLGQGPEFLIYFQGTGAADDSGLPNDRFFAVRPEGSVSTLKIQRTERGDSAVYLCASSLKVGSQVSSSTDTQYFGPGTRLTVL.

V is TRBV30 and J is TRBJ2-1; 9 bases align to TRBD2. Germline lookup yields CDR1 GTSNPN and CDR2 SVGIG (reference sequence). The length of the CDR3 is 17 residues. V lost 1 base to trimming and J lost 5 bases; unmatched junction nucleotides: 12. CDR3 DNA sequence: TGTGCCTGGAGTGGTGGTAGCGGGAGTCTTGCCCACAATGAGCAGTTCTTC. This sequence encodes CAWSGGSGSLAHNEQFF.

V is TRBV27 and J is TRBJ2-2; TRBD2 matches 11 bases. Germline V gene data show CDR1 as MNHEY and CDR2 as SMNVEV (reference sequence). This CDR3 comprises 18 residues. V dropped 6 bases and J dropped 0; count of bases not matched to a gene: 9. The chain's CDR3 is CASRSHSGRAPNTGELFF. The DNA for the CDR3 is TGTGCCAGCAGATCACATAGCGGGAGGGCCCCGAACACCGGGGAGCTGTTTTTT.